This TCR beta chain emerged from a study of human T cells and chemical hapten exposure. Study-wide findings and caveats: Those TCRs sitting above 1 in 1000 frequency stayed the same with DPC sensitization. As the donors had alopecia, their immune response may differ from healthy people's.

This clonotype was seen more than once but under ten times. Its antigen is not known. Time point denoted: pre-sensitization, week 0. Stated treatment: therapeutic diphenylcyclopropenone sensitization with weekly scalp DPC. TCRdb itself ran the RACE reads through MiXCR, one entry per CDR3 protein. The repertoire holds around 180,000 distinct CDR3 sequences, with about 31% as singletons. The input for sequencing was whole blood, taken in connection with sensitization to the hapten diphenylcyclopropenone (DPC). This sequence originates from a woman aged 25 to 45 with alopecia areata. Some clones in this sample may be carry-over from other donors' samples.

CDR3 coding DNA: TGTGCCAGCAGCCCCAGACCCCTCACAGATACGCAGTATTTT. The encoded protein is CASSPRPLTDTQYF. The genes are TRBV7-2 and TRBJ2-3, with unresolved D. CDR3 size: 14 residues. CDR1 is SGHTA and CDR2 is FQGNSA in the germline V gene. V lost 5 bases to trimming and J lost 2 bases, with 11 bases between them. The full variable domain, with the rest looked up from reference TRBV7-2 and TRBJ2-3, is GAGVSQSPSNKVTEKGKDVELRCDPISGHTALYWYRQSLGQGLEFLIYFQGNSAPDKSGLPSDRFSAERTGGSVSTLTIQRTQQEDSAVYLCASSPRPLTDTQYFGPGTRLTVL.